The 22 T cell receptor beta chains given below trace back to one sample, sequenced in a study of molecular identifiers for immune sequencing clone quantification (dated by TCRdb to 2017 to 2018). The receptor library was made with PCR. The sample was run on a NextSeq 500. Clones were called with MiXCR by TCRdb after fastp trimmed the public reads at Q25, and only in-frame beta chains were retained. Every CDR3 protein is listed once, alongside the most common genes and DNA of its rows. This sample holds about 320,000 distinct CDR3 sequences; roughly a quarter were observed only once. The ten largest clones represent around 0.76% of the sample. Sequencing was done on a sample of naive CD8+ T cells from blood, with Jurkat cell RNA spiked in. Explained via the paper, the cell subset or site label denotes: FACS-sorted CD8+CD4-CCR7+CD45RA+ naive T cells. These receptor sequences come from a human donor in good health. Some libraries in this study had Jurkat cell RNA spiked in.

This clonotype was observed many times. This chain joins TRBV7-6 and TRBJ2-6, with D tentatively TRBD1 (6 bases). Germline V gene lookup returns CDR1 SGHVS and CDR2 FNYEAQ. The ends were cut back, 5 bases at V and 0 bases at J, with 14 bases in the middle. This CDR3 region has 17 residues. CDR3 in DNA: TGTGCCAGCAGCACCCAGACAGGAGGCTCTGGGGCCAACGTCCTGACTTTC. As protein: CASSTQTGGSGANVLTF.

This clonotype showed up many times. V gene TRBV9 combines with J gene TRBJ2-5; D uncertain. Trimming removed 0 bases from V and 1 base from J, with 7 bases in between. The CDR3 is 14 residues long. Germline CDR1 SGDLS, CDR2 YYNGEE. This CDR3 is CASSVGYGQETQYF. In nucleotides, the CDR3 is TGTGCCAGCAGCGTAGGGTACGGCCAAGAGACCCAGTACTTC.

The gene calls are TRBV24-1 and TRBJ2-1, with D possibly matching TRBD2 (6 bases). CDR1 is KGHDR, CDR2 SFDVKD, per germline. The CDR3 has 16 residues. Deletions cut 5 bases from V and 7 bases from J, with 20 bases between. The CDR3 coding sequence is TGTGCCACCAGTGGGGACTCCCCCCAAGACCCAAATGAGCAGTTCTTC. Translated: CATSGDSPQDPNEQFF.

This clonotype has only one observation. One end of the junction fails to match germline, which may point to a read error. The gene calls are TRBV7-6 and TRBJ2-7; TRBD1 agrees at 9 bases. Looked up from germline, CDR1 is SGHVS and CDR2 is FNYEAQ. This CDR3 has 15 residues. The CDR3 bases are TGTGCCAGCAACTCCCTCCGGGACAGGGTCTACAAGCAGTACTTC. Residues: CASNSLRDRVYKQYF.

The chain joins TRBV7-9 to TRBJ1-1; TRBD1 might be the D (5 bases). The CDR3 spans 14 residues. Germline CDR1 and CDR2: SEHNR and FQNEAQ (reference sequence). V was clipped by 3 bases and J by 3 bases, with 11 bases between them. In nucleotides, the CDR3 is TGTGCCAGCAGCTTCGACGGGGGGGACACTGAAGCTTTCTTT. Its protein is CASSFDGGDTEAFF.

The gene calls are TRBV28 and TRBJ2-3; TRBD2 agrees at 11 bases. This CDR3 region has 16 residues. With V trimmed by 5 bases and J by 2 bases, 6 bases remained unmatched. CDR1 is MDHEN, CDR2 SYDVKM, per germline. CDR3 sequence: CASSPGLAAPTDTQYF. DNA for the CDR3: TGTGCCAGCAGTCCGGGACTAGCGGCCCCCACAGATACGCAGTATTTT. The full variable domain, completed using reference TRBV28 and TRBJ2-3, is DVKVTQSSRYLVKRTGEKVFLECVQDMDHENMFWYRQDPGLGLRLIYFSYDVKMKEKGDIPEGYSVSREKKERFSLILESASTNQTSMYLCASSPGLAAPTDTQYFGPGTRLTVL.

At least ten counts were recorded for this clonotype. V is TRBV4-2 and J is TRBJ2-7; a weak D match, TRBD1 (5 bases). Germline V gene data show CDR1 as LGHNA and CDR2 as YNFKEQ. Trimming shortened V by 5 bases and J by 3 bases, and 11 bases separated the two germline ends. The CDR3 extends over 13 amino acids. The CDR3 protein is CASSAQGFYEQYF. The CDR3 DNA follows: TGTGCCAGCAGCGCCCAGGGCTTCTACGAGCAGTACTTC.

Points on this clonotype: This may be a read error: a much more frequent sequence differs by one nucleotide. In DNA, the CDR3 is TGTGCCAGCGGGCCCCCCTCCGAGCAGTACTTC. It is translated as CASGPPSEQYF. This chain connects TRBV27 to TRBJ2-7, with unresolved D. The CDR3 extends over 11 amino acids. Germline loops: CDR1 MNHEY, CDR2 SMNVEV (reference sequence). The germline V and J ends were trimmed by 8 bases and 6 bases, with 11 bases remaining between them.

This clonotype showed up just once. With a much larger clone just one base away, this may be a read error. The CDR3 DNA follows: TGCAGTGCATTGGAGTACGGGCAGTACTTC. It specifies CSALEYGQYF. The V and J genes are TRBV20-1 and TRBJ2-7, with D hard to call. This CDR3 is 10 amino acids long. The V gene's germline CDR1 is DFQATT and CDR2 SNEGSKA (reference sequence).

CDR3 region: CASSLGGLASEETQYF. CDR3 DNA: TGTGCCAGCAGTTTAGGGGGACTAGCGTCGGAAGAGACCCAGTACTTC. The chain has TRBV12-3 or TRBV12-4 and TRBJ2-5; 10 nucleotides match TRBD2. V lost 1 base to trimming and J lost 3 bases; unmatched junction nucleotides: 5. The CDR3 loop spans 16 amino acids.

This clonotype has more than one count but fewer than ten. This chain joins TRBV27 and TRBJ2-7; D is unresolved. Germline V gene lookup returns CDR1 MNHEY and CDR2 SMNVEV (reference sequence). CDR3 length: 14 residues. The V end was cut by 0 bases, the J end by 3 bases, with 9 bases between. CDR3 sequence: CASSLSGWVYEQYF. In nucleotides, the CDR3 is TGTGCCAGCAGTTTATCAGGGTGGGTCTACGAGCAGTACTTC.

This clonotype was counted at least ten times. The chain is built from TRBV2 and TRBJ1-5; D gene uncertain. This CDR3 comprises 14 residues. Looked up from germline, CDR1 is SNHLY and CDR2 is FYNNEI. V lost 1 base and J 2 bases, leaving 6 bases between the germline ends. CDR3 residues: CASSEVGRNQPQHF. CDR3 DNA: TGTGCCAGCAGTGAAGTGGGTCGCAATCAGCCCCAGCATTTT.

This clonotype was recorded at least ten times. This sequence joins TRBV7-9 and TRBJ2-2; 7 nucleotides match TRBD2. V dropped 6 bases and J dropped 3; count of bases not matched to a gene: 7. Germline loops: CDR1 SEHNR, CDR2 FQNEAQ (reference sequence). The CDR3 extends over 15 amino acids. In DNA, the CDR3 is TGTGCCAGCAGGCCGTTGGCGGGAGACACCGGGGAGCTGTTTTTT. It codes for CASRPLAGDTGELFF.

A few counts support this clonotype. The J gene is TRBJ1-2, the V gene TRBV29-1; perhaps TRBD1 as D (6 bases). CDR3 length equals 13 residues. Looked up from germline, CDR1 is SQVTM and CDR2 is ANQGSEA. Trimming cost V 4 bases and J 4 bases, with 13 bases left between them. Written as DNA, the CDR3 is TGCAGCGTTGGAGGGGGAGTTATCTATGGCTACACCTTC. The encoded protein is CSVGGGVIYGYTF.

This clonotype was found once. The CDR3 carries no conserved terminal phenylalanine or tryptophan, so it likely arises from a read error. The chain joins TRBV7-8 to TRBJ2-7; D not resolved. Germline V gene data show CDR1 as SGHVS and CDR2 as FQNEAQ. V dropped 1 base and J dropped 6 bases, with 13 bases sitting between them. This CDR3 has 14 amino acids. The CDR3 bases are TGTGCCAGCAGCTTAGGGGTCGAACCGGGCGAGCAGTACTGC. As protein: CASSLGVEPGEQYC.

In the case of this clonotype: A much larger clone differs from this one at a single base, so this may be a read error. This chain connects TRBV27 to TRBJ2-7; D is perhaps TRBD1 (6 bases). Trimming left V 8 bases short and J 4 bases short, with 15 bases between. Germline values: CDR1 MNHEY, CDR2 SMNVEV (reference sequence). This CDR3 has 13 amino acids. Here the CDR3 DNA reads TGTGCCAGCGGTTCAGGGGTGGGGTACGAGCAGTACTTC. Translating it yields CASGSGVGYEQYF.

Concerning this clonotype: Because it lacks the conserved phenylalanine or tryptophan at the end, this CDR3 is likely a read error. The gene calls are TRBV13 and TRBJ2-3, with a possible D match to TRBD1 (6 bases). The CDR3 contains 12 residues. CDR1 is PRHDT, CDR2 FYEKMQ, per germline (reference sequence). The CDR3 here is CASSGVTDTQYS. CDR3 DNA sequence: TGTGCCAGTTCAGGGGTCACAGATACTCAGTATTCT.

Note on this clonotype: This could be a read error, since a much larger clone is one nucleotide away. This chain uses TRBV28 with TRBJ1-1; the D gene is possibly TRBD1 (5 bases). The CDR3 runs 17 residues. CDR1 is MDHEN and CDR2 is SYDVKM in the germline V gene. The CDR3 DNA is TGTACCAGCAGTTCCTCCCTGATCCTTACAGGGAACACTGAAGCTTTCTTT. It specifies CTSSSSLILTGNTEAFF.

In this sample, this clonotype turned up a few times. CDR3 DNA sequence: TGTGCCAGCAGCCTATCGTCTCTAGGCTACACCTTC. It yields the protein CASSLSSLGYTF. The rearrangement uses TRBV3-1 and TRBJ1-2; the D is unclear. The V gene lost 4 bases and the J gene lost 8 bases, with 11 bases spanning the gap. This CDR3 is built from 12 residues. Germline lookup yields CDR1 LGHDT and CDR2 YNNKEL (reference sequence).

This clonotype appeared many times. This chain's CDR3 is CASSLATSTDTQYF. The CDR3 bases are TGTGCCAGCAGCTTAGCGACTAGCACAGATACGCAGTATTTT. The rearrangement uses TRBV9 and TRBJ2-3, with D possibly being TRBD2 (5 bases). The CDR3 is made up of 14 amino acids. Trimming left V 4 bases short and J 0 bases short, with 9 bases between. Germline CDR1 and CDR2: SGDLS and YYNGEE. Supplemented by reference TRBV9 and TRBJ2-3, the full variable domain reads DSGVTQTPKHLITATGQRVTLRCSPRSGDLSVYWYQQSLDQGLQFLIQYYNGEERAKGNILERFSAQQFPDLHSELNLSSLELGDSALYFCASSLATSTDTQYFGPGTRLTVL.

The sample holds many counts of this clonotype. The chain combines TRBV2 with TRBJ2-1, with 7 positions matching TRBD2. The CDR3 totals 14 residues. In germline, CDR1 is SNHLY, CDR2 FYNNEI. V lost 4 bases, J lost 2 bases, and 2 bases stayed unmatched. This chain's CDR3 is CASSVAGPYNEQFF. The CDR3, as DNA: TGTGCCAGCAGTGTAGCGGGTCCCTACAATGAGCAGTTCTTC.

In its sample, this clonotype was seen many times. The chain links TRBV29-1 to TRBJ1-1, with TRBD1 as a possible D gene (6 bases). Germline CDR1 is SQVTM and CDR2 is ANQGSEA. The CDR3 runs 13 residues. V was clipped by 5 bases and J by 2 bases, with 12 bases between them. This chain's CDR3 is CSVQTGVNTEAFF. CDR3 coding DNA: TGCAGCGTTCAGACAGGAGTTAACACTGAAGCTTTCTTT.